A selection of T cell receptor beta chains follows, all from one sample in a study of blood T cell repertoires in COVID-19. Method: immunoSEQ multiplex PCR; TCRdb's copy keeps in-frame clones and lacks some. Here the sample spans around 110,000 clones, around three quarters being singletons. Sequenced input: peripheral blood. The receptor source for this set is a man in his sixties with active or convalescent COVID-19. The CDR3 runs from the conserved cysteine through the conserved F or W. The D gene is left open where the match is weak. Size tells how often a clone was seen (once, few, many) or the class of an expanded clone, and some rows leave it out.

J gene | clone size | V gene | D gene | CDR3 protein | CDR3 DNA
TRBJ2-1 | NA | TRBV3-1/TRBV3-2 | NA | CASSPRFSSVGPRNEQFF | TGTGCCAGCAGCCCCAGGTTTAGCTCCGTGGGGCCGCGGAATGAGCAGTTCTTC
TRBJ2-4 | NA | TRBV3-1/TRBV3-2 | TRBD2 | CASSRESGSGNIQYF | TGTGCCAGCAGCCGAGAGAGCGGGAGCGGGAACATTCAGTACTTC
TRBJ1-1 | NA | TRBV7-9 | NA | CASSLDRVNTEAFF | TGTGCCAGCAGCTTAGACAGGGTGAACACTGAAGCTTTCTTT
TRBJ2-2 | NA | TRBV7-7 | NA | CASSLTFNTGELFF | TGTGCCAGCAGCTTAACTTTCAACACCGGGGAGCTGTTTTTT
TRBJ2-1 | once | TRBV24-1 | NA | CATSDSMGPYNEQFF | TGTGCCACCAGTGATTCGATGGGGCCGTACAATGAGCAGTTCTTC
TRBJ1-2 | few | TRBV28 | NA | CASSSDFGGYGYTF | TGTGCCAGCAGTTCAGACTTCGGTGGCTATGGCTACACCTTC
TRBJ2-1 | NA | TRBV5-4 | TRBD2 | CASTRAGSGRVLGEQFF | TGTGCCAGCACCCGGGCGGGTAGCGGGAGGGTTTTGGGTGAGCAGTTCTTC
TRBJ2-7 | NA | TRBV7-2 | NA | CASSSLQGYEQYF | TGTGCCAGCAGCTCCCTACAGGGTTACGAGCAGTACTTC
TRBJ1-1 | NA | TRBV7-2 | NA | CASSVQEHTEAFF | TGTGCCAGCAGCGTACAGGAACACACTGAAGCTTTCTTT
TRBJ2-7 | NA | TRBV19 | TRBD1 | CASRAGGSYEQYF | TGTGCCAGTCGGGCAGGGGGCAGCTACGAGCAGTACTTC
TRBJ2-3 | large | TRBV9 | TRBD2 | CASSARVGGSADTQYF | TGTGCCAGCAGCGCACGGGTCGGCGGGAGTGCAGATACGCAGTATTTT
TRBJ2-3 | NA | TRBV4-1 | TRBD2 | CASSQVTLASQYF | TGCGCCAGCAGCCAAGTGACACTAGCGTCGCAGTATTTT
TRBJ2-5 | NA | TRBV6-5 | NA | CASSVEYQETQYF | TGTGCCAGCAGCGTAGAGTACCAAGAGACCCAGTACTTC
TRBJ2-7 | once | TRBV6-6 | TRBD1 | CASKPTGDEQYF | TGTGCCAGCAAACCCACAGGGGACGAGCAGTACTTC
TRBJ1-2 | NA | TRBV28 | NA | CASVSNYGYTF | TGTGCCAGCGTAAGCAACTATGGCTACACCTTC
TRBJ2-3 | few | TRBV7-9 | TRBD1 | CASSLEGQGANTQYF | TGTGCCAGCAGCTTAGAGGGACAGGGCGCGAATACGCAGTATTTT
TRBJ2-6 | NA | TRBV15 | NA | CATSRDRGSGANVLTF | TGTGCCACCAGCAGAGATAGAGGCTCTGGGGCCAACGTCCTGACTTTC
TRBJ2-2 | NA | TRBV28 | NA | CASIQTNTGELFF | TGTGCCAGCATACAGACGAACACCGGGGAGCTGTTTTTT
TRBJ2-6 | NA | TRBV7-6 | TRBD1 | CASSFGTGNGANVLTF | TGTGCCAGCAGCTTTGGGACAGGGAACGGGGCCAACGTCCTGACTTTC
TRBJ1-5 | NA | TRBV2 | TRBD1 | CASSAGGSNQPQHF | TGTGCCAGCAGTGCAGGGGGTTCCAATCAGCCCCAGCATTTT
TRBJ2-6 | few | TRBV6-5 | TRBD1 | CAMSTGSSGANVLTF | TGTGCCATGTCGACAGGGAGCTCTGGGGCCAACGTCCTGACTTTC
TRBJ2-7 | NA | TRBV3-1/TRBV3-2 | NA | CASSQDTGEQYF | TGTGCCAGCAGCCAAGATACTGGCGAGCAGTACTTC
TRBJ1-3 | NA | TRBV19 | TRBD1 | CASSPRDRASGNTIYF | TGTGCCAGTAGTCCCCGGGACAGGGCCTCTGGAAACACCATATATTTT
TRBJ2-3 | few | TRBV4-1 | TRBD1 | CASSLSDRSGTDTQYF | TGCGCCAGCAGCCTCTCGGACAGGTCGGGCACAGATACGCAGTATTTT
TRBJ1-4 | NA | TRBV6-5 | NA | CASSPYPTTNEKLFF | TGTGCCAGCAGTCCCTACCCCACAACTAATGAAAAACTGTTTTTT
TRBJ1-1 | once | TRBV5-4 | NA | CASTPTGGVFTEAFF | TGTGCCAGCACCCCAACAGGCGGAGTCTTCACTGAAGCTTTCTTT
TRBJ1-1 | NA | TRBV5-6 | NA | CASSLTGMEQNTEAFF | TGTGCCAGCAGCTTGACAGGGATGGAACAGAACACTGAAGCTTTCTTT
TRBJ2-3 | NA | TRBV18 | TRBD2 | CASSRTDGGRATDTQYF | TGTGCCAGCTCACGGACGGACGGCGGGAGGGCGACAGATACGCAGTATTTT
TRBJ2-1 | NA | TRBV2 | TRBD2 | CASSGGGVNEQFF | TGTGCCAGCAGTGGGGGGGGAGTGAATGAGCAGTTCTTC
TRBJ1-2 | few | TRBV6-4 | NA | CASSARGYGYTF | TGTGCCAGCAGTGCCCGAGGTTATGGCTACACCTTC
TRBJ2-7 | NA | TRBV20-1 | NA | CSARDGGSGYF | TGCAGTGCTAGAGATGGGGGTAGCGGGTACTTC
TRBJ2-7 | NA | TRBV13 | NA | CASSLGGQSYEQYF | TGTGCCAGCAGCTTAGGGGGACAATCCTACGAGCAGTACTTC
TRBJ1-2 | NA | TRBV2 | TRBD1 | CASGGQPYGYTF | TGTGCCAGCGGGGGACAGCCCTATGGCTACACCTTC
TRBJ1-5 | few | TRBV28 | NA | CASSQGRVGNQPQHF | TGTGCCAGCAGTCAAGGCAGGGTTGGCAATCAGCCCCAGCATTTT
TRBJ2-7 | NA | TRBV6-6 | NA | CASSYGGPSYEQYF | TGTGCCAGCAGTTACGGTGGGCCCTCCTACGAGCAGTACTTC
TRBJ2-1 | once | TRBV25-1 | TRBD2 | CASSEWGSSGSAYNEQFF | TGTGCCAGCAGTGAATGGGGGTCTAGCGGGAGCGCATACAATGAGCAGTTCTTC
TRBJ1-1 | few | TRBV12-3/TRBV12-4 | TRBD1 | CASSGDREAFF | TGTGCCAGCAGTGGGGACAGGGAAGCTTTCTTT
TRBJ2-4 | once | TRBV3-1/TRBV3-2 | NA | CASSQDRGAIQYF | TGTGCCAGCAGCCAAGATCGGGGAGCCATTCAGTACTTC
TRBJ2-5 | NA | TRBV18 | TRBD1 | CASSPRAGQGETQYF | TGTGCCAGCTCACCCCGAGCAGGACAGGGAGAGACCCAGTACTTC
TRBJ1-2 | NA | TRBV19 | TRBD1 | CASSDRGSDGYTF | TGTGCCAGTTCAGACAGGGGGTCTGACGGCTACACCTTC
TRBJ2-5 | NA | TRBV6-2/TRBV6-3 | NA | CASSAGPRRAQYF | TGTGCCAGCAGTGCGGGACCCCGGCGGGCCCAGTACTTC
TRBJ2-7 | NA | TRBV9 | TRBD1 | CASSFGQGGEQYF | TGTGCCAGCAGCTTCGGACAGGGGGGCGAGCAGTACTTC
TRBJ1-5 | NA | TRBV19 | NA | CASSRAGAPEQPQHF | TGTGCCAGCTCTAGGGCGGGGGCCCCCGAACAGCCCCAGCATTTT
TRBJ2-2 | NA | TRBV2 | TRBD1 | CASSRRDRANTGELFF | TGTGCCAGCAGTCGTCGGGACAGGGCGAACACCGGGGAGCTGTTTTTT
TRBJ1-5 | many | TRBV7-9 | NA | CASSFGGLNQPQHF | TGTGCCAGCAGCTTCGGGGGGCTCAATCAGCCCCAGCATTTT
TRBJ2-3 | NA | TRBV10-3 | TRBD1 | CAISSSDRGLPDTQYF | TGTGCCATCTCCTCCTCGGACAGGGGGCTTCCAGATACGCAGTATTTT
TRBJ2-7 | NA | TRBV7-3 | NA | CASSLRGTWEQYF | TGTGCCAGCAGCTTGAGGGGGACGTGGGAGCAGTACTTC
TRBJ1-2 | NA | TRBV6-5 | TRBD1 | CASTRGEIDGYTF | TGTGCCAGCACCAGGGGGGAGATCGATGGCTACACCTTC
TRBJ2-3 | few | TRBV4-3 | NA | CASSRSRTFADTQYF | TGCGCCAGCAGCCGGTCCAGGACATTCGCAGATACGCAGTATTTT
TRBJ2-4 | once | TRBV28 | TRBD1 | CASSFGLTGVGSDRNIQYF | TGTGCCAGCAGTTTCGGGCTCACAGGGGTCGGTAGCGACAGAAACATTCAGTACTTC
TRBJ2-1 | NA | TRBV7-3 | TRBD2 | CASSPIAGADNEQFF | TGTGCCAGCAGCCCAATAGCGGGAGCGGACAATGAGCAGTTCTTC
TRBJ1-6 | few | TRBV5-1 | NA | CASRTTGTSSPLHF | TGCGCCAGCAGGACTACAGGGACTAGTTCACCCCTCCACTTT